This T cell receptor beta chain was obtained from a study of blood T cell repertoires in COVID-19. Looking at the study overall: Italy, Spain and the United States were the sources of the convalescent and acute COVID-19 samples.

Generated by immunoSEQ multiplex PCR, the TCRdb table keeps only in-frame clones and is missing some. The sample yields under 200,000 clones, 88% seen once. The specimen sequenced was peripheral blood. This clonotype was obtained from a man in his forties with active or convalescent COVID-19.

CDR3 DNA: TGTGCCAGCAGCTTGGAGCAGGGGGCGAGGGCTAACTATGGCTACACCTTC. The encoded protein is CASSLEQGARANYGYTF. The rearrangement links TRBV5-4 to TRBJ1-2; 8 bases match TRBD1. Germline V gene data show CDR1 as SGHNT and CDR2 as YYREEE (reference sequence). Trimming removed 0 bases from V and 0 bases from J; junction bases left unmatched: 7. The CDR3 loop spans 17 amino acids.